A single sample gave rise to the 19 T cell receptor beta chains below, sequenced in a study of shared clonotypes between healthy human individuals. Generated by immunoSEQ multiplex PCR, the TCRdb table keeps only in-frame clones and is missing some. The profile shows more than 1.2 million clones, approximately 98.5% of them singletons. Specimen: naive CD4+ T cells sorted from blood. Subset specified: CD45RA+ positively selected. The receptor source for this set is a man younger than 45 in good health.

This chain joins TRBV5-4 and TRBJ1-5; TRBD1 matches 9 bases. Germline CDR1 and CDR2: SGHNT and YYREEE (reference sequence). This CDR3 is built from 14 residues. The J segment lost 6 bases and the V segment lost 4 bases, leaving 5 bases of the junction unmatched. CDR3 residues: CASSEQGASQPQHF. The CDR3 nucleotides read TGTGCCAGCAGCGAACAGGGGGCGAGTCAGCCCCAGCATTTT.

The rearrangement links TRBV5-1 to TRBJ2-1; a weak D match, TRBD1 (6 bases). Germline V lookup: CDR1 SGHRS, CDR2 YFSETQ. The CDR3 consists of 12 residues. Between the trimmed V and J ends, which lost 4 bases and 7 bases, there was a span of 9 bases. The chain's CDR3 is CASSQTGNEQFF. The CDR3, as DNA: TGCGCCAGCAGCCAGACAGGAAATGAGCAGTTCTTC.

The J gene is TRBJ2-2, the V gene TRBV7-3, with TRBD1 as a possible D gene (5 bases). V lost 5 bases to trimming and J lost 0 bases, with 13 bases between them. The CDR3 has 16 amino acids. CDR1 is SGHTA and CDR2 is FQGTGA in the germline V gene. This CDR3 reads CASSPRATANTGELFF. In nucleotides, the CDR3 is TGTGCCAGCAGCCCCCGCGCGACAGCGAACACCGGGGAGCTGTTTTTT.

The gene calls are TRBV5-1 and TRBJ2-4, with D possibly matching TRBD2 (5 bases). With 2 bases removed from V and 2 bases from J, the gap between germline ends came to 14 bases. The CDR3 totals 16 residues. Germline CDR1 is SGHRS and CDR2 is YFSETQ. CDR3 residues: CASSFIEGMSKNIQYF. Here the CDR3 DNA reads TGCGCCAGCAGCTTTATTGAGGGAATGTCCAAAAACATTCAGTACTTC.

Notes on this clone: Other DNA variants within this sample encode the same CDR3. V and J are TRBV25-1 and TRBJ1-2; no clear D gene. V was trimmed by 3 bases and J by 2 bases, leaving 10 bases between them. Per the germline V gene, CDR1 is MGHDK and CDR2 is SYGVNS. The CDR3 sequence is 14 residues long. The CDR3 here is CASSESGRNYGYTF. The CDR3 bases are TGTGCCAGCAGTGAGTCAGGAAGGAACTATGGCTACACCTTC.

J is TRBJ2-1 and V is TRBV18, with 11 bases matching TRBD2. Germline V gene sequence: CDR1 KGHSH, CDR2 LQKENI. There are 15 residues in the CDR3. Trimming took 8 bases from V and 3 from J; bases not matched to a gene: 6. The CDR3 DNA reads as TGTGCCAGCACAACCGGGACTAGCGGCTACAATGAGCAGTTCTTC. It encodes CASTTGTSGYNEQFF.

The chain employs TRBV2 and TRBJ2-6; no firm D call. Deletions cut 8 bases from V and 0 bases from J, with 11 bases between. The CDR3 is 15 amino acids. Germline-derived CDR1 and CDR2 are SNHLY and FYNNEI. CDR3 DNA sequence: TGTGCCAGCCAAAACAGTCGCTCTGGGGCCAACGTCCTGACTTTC. It encodes CASQNSRSGANVLTF. The whole variable domain, remainder taken from reference TRBV2 and TRBJ2-6, is EPEVTQTPSHQVTQMGQEVILRCVPISNHLYFYWYRQILGQKVEFLVSFYNNEISEKSEIFDDQFSVERPDGSNFTLKIRSTKLEDSAMYFCASQNSRSGANVLTFGAGSRLTVL.

V is TRBV6-5 and J is TRBJ2-4, with a tentative D call TRBD1 (6 bases). Germline CDR1 reads MNHEY; CDR2 reads SVGAGI. This CDR3 has 14 amino acids. Trimming left V 2 bases short and J 11 bases short, with 16 bases between. The CDR3 protein is CASSYLGQHGLQYF. CDR3 DNA: TGTGCCAGCAGTTACCTGGGACAACATGGGCTTCAGTACTTC.

The chain uses TRBV6-5 and TRBJ2-5; D possibly uses TRBD1 or TRBD2 (5 bases each). This CDR3 comprises 13 residues. Between the trimmed V and J ends, which lost 6 bases and 6 bases, there was a span of 14 bases. Germline V lookup: CDR1 MNHEY, CDR2 SVGAGI. The CDR3 sequence: CASSRGDLKTQYF. The CDR3 DNA reads TGTGCCAGCAGCCGAGGGGATCTGAAGACCCAGTACTTC.

With regard to this clone: The same CDR3 also results from other DNA sequences found in this sample. J is TRBJ2-2 and V is TRBV18, with D hard to call. V lost 0 bases and J 1 base, leaving 3 bases between the germline ends. Germline V CDR1 and CDR2: KGHSH, LQKENI. CDR3 length: 14 amino acids. In nucleotides, the CDR3 is TGTGCCAGCTCACCACCAGAGAACACCGGGGAGCTGTTTTTT. Amino acid sequence: CASSPPENTGELFF.

V gene TRBV18 combines with J gene TRBJ1-5; 8 bases match TRBD1. CDR1 and CDR2 from the germline V gene are KGHSH and LQKENI. J gave up 6 bases and V 3 bases, and 7 bases lay outside the gene matches. The CDR3 sequence is 15 residues long. In DNA form, the CDR3 reads TGTGCCAGCTCACCCGGACAGGGTGGGAGTCAGCCCCAGCATTTT. It encodes CASSPGQGGSQPQHF.

The chain links TRBV6-6 to TRBJ2-7; D possibly corresponds to TRBD1 (6 bases). The CDR3 spans 14 residues. Germline CDR1 reads MNHNY; CDR2 reads SVGAGI (reference sequence). Trimming removed 0 bases at V and 2 bases at J, with 8 bases between. The CDR3 is CASSYSRQAYEQYF. The CDR3 DNA reads as TGTGCCAGCAGTTACTCAAGACAGGCCTACGAGCAGTACTTC.

This chain links TRBV10-1 with TRBJ2-1, with D possibly called TRBD1 or TRBD2 (5 bases each). The CDR3 sequence is 13 residues long. Trimming left V 5 bases short and J 6 bases short, with 11 bases between. Germline V gene sequence: CDR1 WNHNN, CDR2 SYGVQD (reference sequence). The CDR3 protein is CASSWDRSNEQFF. The CDR3 DNA sequence: TGCGCCAGCAGTTGGGACCGCAGCAATGAGCAGTTCTTC.

The chain has TRBV2 and TRBJ2-3; possible D gene TRBD2, 6 bases. This CDR3 region has 16 residues. Deletions cut 3 bases from V and 5 bases from J, with 18 bases between. Germline loops: CDR1 SNHLY, CDR2 FYNNEI. Here the CDR3 reads CASSEEREAVVDTQYF. The CDR3 coding sequence is TGTGCCAGCAGTGAGGAGAGGGAGGCCGTGGTAGATACGCAGTATTTT.

The rearrangement joins TRBV28 to TRBJ2-5; 7 bases agree with TRBD2. This CDR3 is built from 15 residues. With V trimmed by 6 bases and J by 2 bases, 9 bases remained unmatched. Germline V gene data show CDR1 as MDHEN and CDR2 as SYDVKM. In DNA form, the CDR3 reads TGTGCCAGCAGCTGGCTGGCGGGGGAACAAGAGACCCAGTACTTC. This codes for CASSWLAGEQETQYF.

This sequence joins TRBV5-4 and TRBJ2-3; the match to TRBD2 covers 9 bases. The CDR3 length is 15 residues. Germline values: CDR1 SGHNT, CDR2 YYREEE (reference sequence). V dropped 5 bases and J dropped 0; count of bases not matched to a gene: 4. The CDR3 spells CASRPSGVSTDTQYF. Written as DNA, the CDR3 is TGTGCCAGCAGGCCTAGCGGGGTAAGCACAGATACGCAGTATTTT.

The gene calls are TRBV5-6 and TRBJ2-7, with D unresolved. CDR1 is SGHDT and CDR2 is YYEEEE in the germline V gene. Trimming stripped 0 bases from V and 0 bases from J, with 10 bases between. CDR3 length equals 15 residues. The DNA for the CDR3 is TGTGCCAGCAGCTTGGGCGTTACCGTCTCCTACGAGCAGTACTTC. Its protein product is CASSLGVTVSYEQYF.

The chain uses TRBV7-9 and TRBJ1-4; weak D call: TRBD1 (5 bases). The CDR3 has 14 amino acids. Per germline, CDR1 SEHNR and CDR2 FQNEAQ (reference sequence). The V end lost 3 bases, the J end lost 3 bases, and 8 bases lay between the germline ends. The CDR3 DNA sequence: TGTGCCAGCAGCTTCGCAGGGTCTAATGAAAAACTGTTTTTT. It yields the protein CASSFAGSNEKLFF. The full variable domain, rest sourced from reference TRBV7-9 and TRBJ1-4, is DTGVSQNPRHKITKRGQNVTFRCDPISEHNRLYWYRQTLGQGPEFLTYFQNEAQLEKSRLLSDRFSAERPKGSFSTLEIQRTEQGDSAMYLCASSFAGSNEKLFFGSGTQLSVL.

The CDR3 DNA follows: TGTGCCAGTAGTACCTGGGACGGCGAAGAGACCCAGTACTTC. As protein: CASSTWDGEETQYF. The rearrangement joins TRBV19 to TRBJ2-5; either TRBD1 or TRBD2 may supply D (5 bases each). The CDR3 consists of 14 residues. CDR1 is LNHDA, CDR2 SQIVND, per germline (reference sequence). V shed 4 bases and J shed 3 bases, with 12 bases lying between them.